Sequencing of this TCR beta chain was carried out in a study of T-cell reconstitution after alpha-beta-depleted transplantation in children. Unique molecular identifiers were used to barcode this TCRbeta library. TCRdb re-called the PCR reads through MiXCR, storing one row per CDR3 protein. The sample lists approximately 400,000 distinct CDR3 sequences, roughly 10% occurring once. Per germline, CDR1 SGHNT and CDR2 YENEEA. The V end was cut by 5 bases, the J end by 4 bases, with 9 bases between. This CDR3 has 13 amino acids. Sequenced here: PBMCs from the stem cell graft donor, sampled from the stem cell graft. V is TRBV11-3 and J is TRBJ2-1; D unresolved. The source of this sequence is a human donor who donated a stem cell graft to a child with acute myeloid leukemia. The CDR3 loop reads CASSQTFYNEQFF. CDR3 coding DNA: TGTGCCAGCAGCCAAACGTTTTACAATGAGCAGTTCTTC.